The 8 T cell receptor beta chains listed next were all sequenced from one sample in a study of T cell responses to AZD1222 COVID-19 vaccine. Assay: immunoSEQ multiplex PCR; the TCRdb copy retains only in-frame clones and omits some. The repertoire holds approximately 90,000 clones, less than 90% seen once, with 3.5% to 4% in the top ten. The specimen was peripheral blood, collected on day 0 of AZD1222 vaccination. The source is an adult in good health.

A remark on this clone: Its ends do not fully match the called genes, so a read error is possible. This chain joins TRBV2 and TRBJ1-2; D gene uncertain. CDR1 is SNHLY and CDR2 is FYNNEI in the germline V gene. This CDR3 region has 9 residues. Here the CDR3 reads CASREGLQW. As DNA, the CDR3 is TGTGCCAGCAGGGAGGGCCTCCAATGG.

V is TRBV27 and J is TRBJ2-5, with TRBD2 matching over 11 bases. V gave up 2 bases and J gave up 5 bases; unmatched junction bases: 4. The CDR3 runs to 15 residues. The germline V gene has CDR1 MNHEY and CDR2 SMNVEV (reference sequence). The CDR3 protein is CASSLTGTSGETQYF. The DNA of the CDR3 is TGTGCCAGCAGTTTAACCGGGACTAGCGGCGAGACCCAGTACTTC.

The rearrangement joins TRBV2 to TRBJ1-5; D unclear. The CDR3 runs 14 residues. CDR1 and CDR2 (germline): SNHLY, FYNNEI. The V end was cut by 8 bases, the J end by 7 bases, with 18 bases between. The CDR3 sequence: CASRGWGGGQPQHF. The CDR3 nucleotides are TGTGCCAGCCGGGGTTGGGGAGGTGGGCAGCCCCAGCATTTT.

The CDR3 DNA follows: TGCGCCAGCAGCTTGGGCAGCGCACTCACAGATACGCAGTATTTT. Protein: CASSLGSALTDTQYF. The V call is TRBV5-1, the J call TRBJ2-3; D call uncertain. CDR1 is SGHRS and CDR2 is YFSETQ in the germline V gene. The CDR3 runs to 15 residues. V lost 0 bases and J 2 bases, leaving 10 bases between the germline ends.

The chain combines TRBV2 with TRBJ2-7; TRBD2 aligns across 9 bases. The CDR3 extends over 15 amino acids. Germline assignment: CDR1 SNHLY and CDR2 FYNNEI. With 7 bases clipped from V and 2 bases from J, the junction kept 9 bases outside the gene matches. The CDR3 bases are TGTGCCAGCAAACCCATCAGACTAGCGGCCTACGAGCAGTACTTC. Amino acid sequence: CASKPIRLAAYEQYF.

The chain recombines TRBV6-5 with TRBJ1-2, with D unclear. The CDR3 extends over 14 amino acids. Germline lookup yields CDR1 MNHEY and CDR2 SVGAGI. V was cut by 10 bases and J by 0 bases, with 15 bases left in between. The CDR3 loop is CATSRSPSNYGYTF. The CDR3 DNA is TGTGCCACCAGCCGCTCGCCTTCTAACTATGGCTACACCTTC.

This clone has just one count. This chain joins TRBV7-2 and TRBJ1-2; 7 bases are shared with TRBD1. The CDR3 is 14 amino acids. The J segment lost 2 bases and the V segment lost 5 bases, leaving 5 bases of the junction unmatched. Germline assignment: CDR1 SGHTA and CDR2 FQGNSA. As DNA, the CDR3 is TGTGCCAGCAGCCGCGGGACAGCGAACTATGGCTACACCTTC. It translates to CASSRGTANYGYTF.

This chain uses TRBV20-1 with TRBJ2-3; D not certain. Trimming took 0 bases from V and 8 from J, leaving 6 bases between them. The germline V gene encodes CDR1 DFQATT and CDR2 SNEGSKA (reference sequence). There are 11 residues in the CDR3. The CDR3 reads CSAREMGTQYF. Here the CDR3 DNA reads TGCAGTGCTAGAGAAATGGGTACGCAGTATTTT.